This T cell receptor (beta chain) was identified in a study of naive and memory T cell subsets (dated by TCRdb to about 2017). With regard to the full study: The study applied an open-source, UMI-based TCR alpha and beta sequencing pipeline to sorted naive and memory peripheral blood T cell subsets. RNA was DNase-treated and reverse transcribed with TCR constant-region primers, mostly using SuperScript III. Complete agreement was observed between the functional CMV T cell responses and the IgG serology results. The investigation overall reported the following: A power law was followed by TCR abundance, with an exponent that differed between naive and memory subsets but was consistent across the three individuals. The repertoire findings for the naive and memory subsets could not be validated against a ground truth because none was available. Single alpha or beta chain sequences, rather than paired alpha/beta receptors, were used to define clonotypes. After error correction, over 90% of naive TCR sequences appeared only once, giving much steeper abundance distributions than memory subsets. In both CD4 and CD8 cells, the Gini index increased while Shannon and inverse Simpson diversity decreased from naive through CM, EM and EMRA. RNA-based TCR counts may be affected by expression changes linked to T cell activation and differentiation. Naive repertoires, especially CD8, contained a few larger clonotypes, possibly memory cells re-expressing CD45RA.

The library was produced with UMI-ligation and nested PCR. The beta constant-region primer consisted of an equimolar mixture of two oligonucleotides that together covered TRBC1 and TRBC2. The ligated cDNA went through four rounds of PCR with nested alpha and beta constant-region primers together with the SP2 primer. T4 RNA ligase 1 ligated a single-stranded oligonucleotide carrying the SP2 primer and a 12-nucleotide UMI to the cDNA 3' end. Incubation of the ligation reaction was carried out at 16 degrees C for about 18-24 hours. To avoid over-amplification, PCR2 was usually performed as a SYBR Green qPCR and halted once a predetermined threshold was reached. Every purification after the first one was done using Agencourt AMPure XP magnetic beads. Library quantification was done by Qubit, followed by a TapeStation check on which the main peak was expected at around 650 bp. Pooled libraries were sequenced on an Illumina MiSeq with v2 2x251 paired-end kits, typically giving roughly 0.95-2 million reads per sample. Each sample was pooled at about 4 nM, and about 5-8% PhiX was included to help cluster recognition. Concerning the study's data processing: Decombinator assigned V and J genes to Demultiplexor-processed FASTQ reads by tag matching, allowing a single base-pair mismatch. Collapsinator used UMIs to correct both sequencing errors and frequency errors arising from PCR heterogeneity. TCRs were translated and CDR3s were extracted from the conserved cysteine to the FGXG phenylalanine by CDR3Translator, with non-productive sequences being flagged. Repertoires were subsampled to equal numbers of UMI-defined TCRs before Gini, Shannon entropy and inverse Simpson indices were calculated. Clonotype abundance distributions were fitted to a power law by maximum likelihood within the linear range. For one naive CD8 sample, the pipeline and MIGEC produced similar UMI counts, unique TCR numbers and clonal distributions. In one analysis, naive TCRs also found in any memory subset of the same donor were removed from the naive repertoire. The repertoires were searched for roughly 7,900 CMV-associated CDR3 sequences that had been compiled from VDJdb and a published dataset. TCRdb ran its own pipeline on the public reads, namely fastp trimming at Q25 and MiXCR clone calling, and kept in-frame beta chains. Merged by CDR3 protein, the rows form single entries marked with the most common genes and DNA. The V and J calls and clone size are TCRdb's, not the authors'. The sample includes roughly 150,000 distinct CDR3 sequences, with 15% to 25% observed a single time. The ten largest clones take up 0.6% to 0.8% of the sample.

In regard to this clonotype: Its recognized antigen is unknown. Nothing much larger sits one base from this clone, and base qualities are not available.

From the second PCR step on, the TCR alpha and beta chain libraries were amplified in separate reactions. To determine each donor's CMV status, fresh PBMCs were stimulated overnight with CMV viral lysate, and IFNgamma production from CD4+ T cells was then assessed. Miltenyi beads were used first to positively select CD4 T cells, and CD8 T cells were then positively selected from the CD4-negative fraction. Cells stained for CD3, CD4, CD8, CD45RA, CD27 and a live/dead dye were sorted on a BD Aria II into four subsets by CD45RA and CD27. Blood was obtained from three healthy volunteers, and the blood from each volunteer was fractionated into CD4 and CD8 T cells and subsequently into four differentiation subsets. Roughly 120 ml of peripheral blood was collected from each donor, and PBMC were isolated from the blood using Ficoll-Paque PLUS density-gradient centrifugation. The sorted cells were lysed in RLT buffer, after which RNA was extracted using a Qiagen RNeasy kit and kept at -80 degrees C.

Here V drops 1 base and J drops 7 bases, and the junction holds 12 bases not matched to any gene. The CDR3 contains 16 residues, cysteine and phenylalanine counted. Only the CDR3 part of the read is kept: 48 bases, read in frame from the first base. CDR1 MGHRA and CDR2 YSYEKL are derived from the germline V gene. This sequence originates from a human donor in good health. The V and J genes are TRBV4-1 and TRBJ1-2, and 7 junctional nucleotides match TRBD1. Input material: naive CD8+ T cells from blood. The intended sense of this specimen's cell subset or site label: naive T cells, CD45RA high CD27+. The nucleotide sequence reads TGCGCCAGCAGCCAAGGAGATTTGGGACAGTCGGTTGGCTACACCTTC. This yields the protein CASSQGDLGQSVGYTF.